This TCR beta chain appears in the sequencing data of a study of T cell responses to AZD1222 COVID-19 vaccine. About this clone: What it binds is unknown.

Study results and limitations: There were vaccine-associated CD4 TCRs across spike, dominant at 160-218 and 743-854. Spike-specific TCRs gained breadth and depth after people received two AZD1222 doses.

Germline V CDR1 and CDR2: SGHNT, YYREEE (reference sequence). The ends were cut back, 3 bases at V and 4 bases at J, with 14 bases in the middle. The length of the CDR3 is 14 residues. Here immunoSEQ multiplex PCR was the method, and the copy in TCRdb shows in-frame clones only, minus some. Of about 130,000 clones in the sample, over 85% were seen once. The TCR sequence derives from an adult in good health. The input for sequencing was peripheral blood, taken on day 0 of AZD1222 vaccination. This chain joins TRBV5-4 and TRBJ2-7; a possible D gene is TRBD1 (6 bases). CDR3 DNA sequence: TGTGCCAGCAGCTCCATTGGGGGCCCATACGAGCAGTACTTC. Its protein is CASSSIGGPYEQYF.